This record covers a single TCR beta chain. Generated by immunoSEQ multiplex PCR, the TCRdb table keeps only in-frame clones and is missing some. The sample contains about 260,000 clones, less than 95% of which appear only once. The data derive from a study of cytomegalovirus exposure and HLA in healthy donors. Germline CDR1 and CDR2: SGHTS and YDEGEE. This CDR3 has 17 amino acids. Unmatched junction bases numbered 11, after V lost 4 bases and J lost 7 bases. The specimen sequenced was PBMCs. This chain connects TRBV5-8 to TRBJ2-1, with TRBD2 matching over 13 bases. This clonotype originated in a woman in her thirties in good health and CMV-seronegative. The chain's CDR3 is CASSLTRTSGRMNEQFF. CDR3 nucleotides: TGTGCCAGCAGCCTAACGAGGACTAGCGGGAGAATGAATGAGCAGTTCTTC. The full variable domain, in which reference TRBV5-8 and TRBJ2-1 provide the parts outside the CDR3, is EAGVTQSPTHLIKTRGQQATLRCSPISGHTSVYWYQQALGLGLQFLLWYDEGEERNRGNFPPRFSGRQFPNYSSELNVNALELEDSALYLCASSLTRTSGRMNEQFFGPGTRLTVL.